This record looks at one TCR beta chain sequence and its context. This specimen comes from a study of blood T cell repertoires in COVID-19. On the study more broadly: The samples span acute and convalescent COVID-19 from the United States, Italy and Spain. The cDNA or gDNA used as material had been derived from T cells, B-cell-depleted T cells, or PBMCs.

While infection was still active, Seattle patients were enrolled and then followed longitudinally. Original handling: Estimation of nucleated cell counts relied on the amplification of reference gene primers. Measured with immunoSEQ multiplex PCR; TCRdb has only the in-frame clones, and not every one. Clone size and V and J calls were adopted from that table, with D and trimming inferred from the DNA. The sample carries approximately 300,000 clones, about 90% recorded once. V trimming: 6 bases; J trimming: 4 bases; junction bases outside the gene matches: 9. The CDR3 sequence is 15 residues long. CDR1 and CDR2 (germline): SNHLY, FYNNEI.

The sample consisted of peripheral blood. This chain uses TRBV2 with TRBJ1-2; 9 nucleotides line up with TRBD1. The TCR was taken from a woman aged 45-60 years with COVID-19, enrolled during active disease. The CDR3, as DNA: TGTGCCAGCAGCGAATCGGGACAGGGAGGCTATGGCTACACCTTC. This encodes CASSESGQGGYGYTF. The entire variable domain, with the rest obtained from reference TRBV2 and TRBJ1-2, is as follows: EPEVTQTPSHQVTQMGQEVILRCVPISNHLYFYWYRQILGQKVEFLVSFYNNEISEKSEIFDDQFSVERPDGSNFTLKIRSTKLEDSAMYFCASSESGQGGYGYTFGSGTRLTVV.